What follows are 27 T cell receptor beta chains derived from one specimen sequenced in a study of cytomegalovirus exposure and HLA in healthy donors. The study ran its PCR with 60 Vbeta and 13 Jbeta primers. Measured with immunoSEQ multiplex PCR; TCRdb has only the in-frame clones, and not every one. The table lists roughly 150,000 clones, 75% to 90% of them singletons. The sequenced sample consisted of PBMCs. These receptors were obtained from a woman under 30 in good health and CMV-seronegative.

The rearrangement uses TRBV10-1 and TRBJ2-3; D not resolved. The CDR3 totals 15 residues. The ends were cut back, 4 bases at V and 2 bases at J, with 13 bases in the middle. Per germline, CDR1 WNHNN and CDR2 SYGVQD (reference sequence). CDR3 nucleotide sequence: TGCGCCAGCAGTGCAGGCGCAAGCCACACAGATACGCAGTATTTT. As protein: CASSAGASHTDTQYF.

The chain joins TRBV5-4 to TRBJ1-1; D possibly corresponds to TRBD1 (5 bases). Germline CDR1 SGHNT, CDR2 YYREEE (reference sequence). The CDR3 is made up of 15 amino acids. Trimming removed 4 bases from V and 1 base from J, with 14 bases in between. The CDR3, as DNA: TGTGCCAGCAGCCTTGGGCCGGGGGGGAACACTGAAGCTTTCTTT. The encoded protein is CASSLGPGGNTEAFF.

This clone was counted between two and nine times. The rearrangement joins TRBV9 to TRBJ1-6; 7 nucleotides agree with TRBD1. Trimming removed 3 bases from V and 5 bases from J; junction bases left unmatched: 2. There are 14 residues in the CDR3. CDR1 and CDR2 (germline): SGDLS, YYNGEE. In nucleotides, the CDR3 is TGTGCCAGCAGCGCGGGACAGAATAATTCACCCCTCCACTTT. Translating it yields CASSAGQNNSPLHF.

The chain recombines TRBV9 with TRBJ2-5, with 7 bases lining up with TRBD1. Per the germline V gene, CDR1 is SGDLS and CDR2 is YYNGEE. Trimming removed 7 bases from V and 7 bases from J; junction bases left unmatched: 16. The CDR3 is 15 residues long. This chain's CDR3 is CASARGLGSEGTQYF. The DNA of the CDR3 is TGTGCCAGCGCCAGGGGGTTGGGGTCGGAAGGGACCCAGTACTTC.

This chain links TRBV2 with TRBJ2-3; D may be TRBD1 (6 bases). V lost 1 base, J lost 7 bases, and 15 bases lay in between. Germline values: CDR1 SNHLY, CDR2 FYNNEI. This CDR3 spans 15 amino acids. Here the CDR3 reads CASSEGDTPPYTQYF. The CDR3 DNA follows: TGTGCCAGCAGTGAAGGGGACACTCCCCCCTATACGCAGTATTTT.

The chain carries TRBV11-2 and TRBJ1-1, with no clear D. The CDR3 is 14 amino acids. V lost 3 bases and J lost 1, with 9 bases in between. Germline CDR1 is SGHAT and CDR2 is FQNNGV. CDR3 DNA sequence: TGTGCCAGCAGCTTTTCTGAGGGGAACACTGAAGCTTTCTTT. Amino acids: CASSFSEGNTEAFF.

The chain employs TRBV2 and TRBJ1-1; 8 nucleotides match TRBD1. Germline CDR1 and CDR2: SNHLY and FYNNEI. The V gene end was trimmed by 6 bases and the J gene end by 5 bases; junction bases not matched to a gene: 11. This CDR3 has 15 residues. Here the CDR3 DNA reads TGTGCCAGCAGGGTCCAGGGGGCCCTCCCGACTGAAGCTTTCTTT. Its protein is CASRVQGALPTEAFF.

The chain uses TRBV5-1 and TRBJ2-1; 9 bases agree with TRBD1. Per the germline V gene, CDR1 is SGHRS and CDR2 is YFSETQ. Trimming removed 2 bases from V and 7 bases from J; junction bases left unmatched: 13. This CDR3 has 17 residues. This chain's CDR3 is CASSLTGGAGPFNEQFF. The CDR3 coding sequence is TGCGCCAGCAGCTTAACAGGGGGCGCGGGTCCATTTAATGAGCAGTTCTTC. The full variable domain, in which reference TRBV5-1 and TRBJ2-1 provide the parts outside the CDR3, is KAGVTQTPRYLIKTRGQQVTLSCSPISGHRSVSWYQQTPGQGLQFLFEYFSETQRNKGNFPGRFSGRQFSNSRSEMNVSTLELGDSALYLCASSLTGGAGPFNEQFFGPGTRLTVL.

This clone was picked up a small number of times. The chain carries TRBV28 and TRBJ2-5; TRBD1 agrees at 7 bases. The J call is uncertain, as TRBJ2-7 better fits the DNA end. From germline, CDR1 is MDHEN and CDR2 SYDVKM. CDR3 size: 16 residues. Here the CDR3 reads CASSPPLTGPPYEQYF. CDR3 coding DNA: TGTGCCAGCAGTCCCCCTTTGACAGGGCCACCCTACGAGCAGTACTTC.

The genes are TRBV28 and TRBJ1-1; 7 bases are shared with TRBD1. CDR1 is MDHEN, CDR2 SYDVKM, per germline. The length of the CDR3 is 12 residues. J lost 11 bases, V lost 1 base, and 4 bases had no gene match. The CDR3 is CASSLFTGEAFF. As DNA, the CDR3 is TGTGCCAGCAGTTTATTCACAGGGGAGGCTTTCTTT.

V and J are TRBV25-1 and TRBJ2-1; 8 bases are a match to TRBD2. The CDR3 has 15 residues. CDR1 and CDR2 (germline): MGHDK, SYGVNS. V lost 4 bases, J lost 9 bases, and 11 bases stayed unmatched. As DNA, the CDR3 is TGTGCCAGCAGTGCTCGTGGGCGGGGGGCAGGTGAGCAGTTCTTC. Translated: CASSARGRGAGEQFF.

V is TRBV6-5 and J is TRBJ1-1, with D unresolved. The ends were cut back, 4 bases at V and 5 bases at J, with 5 bases in the middle. The CDR3 sequence is 11 residues long. CDR1 is MNHEY and CDR2 is SVGAGI in the germline V gene. CDR3 nucleotides: TGTGCCAGCAGTTCTAATACTGAAGCTTTCTTT. Protein sequence: CASSSNTEAFF.

This chain connects TRBV30 to TRBJ2-1, with D maybe TRBD1 (5 bases). Trimming cost V 4 bases and J 0 bases, with 10 bases left between them. CDR1 is GTSNPN, CDR2 SVGIG, per germline (reference sequence). There are 14 residues in the CDR3. In DNA form, the CDR3 reads TGTGCCTGGATCGACAGAAGCTCCTACAATGAGCAGTTCTTC. Translated, it gives CAWIDRSSYNEQFF.

The chain is built from TRBV2 and TRBJ1-3; D is uncertain. CDR3 length: 18 residues. Germline values: CDR1 SNHLY, CDR2 FYNNEI. Trimming took 8 bases from V and 0 from J, leaving 23 bases between them. For the CDR3, the DNA is TGTGCCAGCTGGGAGAAGAGTGGGAAAATAAACTCTGGAAACACCATATATTTT. Translated: CASWEKSGKINSGNTIYF.

V is TRBV9 and J is TRBJ1-1, with a tentative D call TRBD1 (6 bases). Per germline, CDR1 SGDLS and CDR2 YYNGEE. The CDR3 sequence is 14 residues long. Trimming stripped 4 bases from V and 10 bases from J, with 20 bases between. DNA of the CDR3: TGTGCCAGCAGCCCACAGGGAGTGGACTTTGGAGCTTTCTTT. Translating it yields CASSPQGVDFGAFF.

The gene calls are TRBV6-5 and TRBJ2-7; TRBD1 aligns across 8 bases. After removal of 6 bases from V and 3 bases from J, the junction contained 7 bases not matched to a gene. There are 14 residues in the CDR3. The germline gives CDR1 MNHEY, CDR2 SVGAGI. CDR3 region: CASRPPGQDYEQYF. For the CDR3, the DNA is TGTGCCAGCAGACCTCCGGGACAGGACTACGAGCAGTACTTC.

The V and J genes are TRBV18 and TRBJ1-1, with a tentative D call TRBD1 (6 bases). V was trimmed by 5 bases and J by 1 base, leaving 14 bases between them. Per the germline V gene, CDR1 is KGHSH and CDR2 is LQKENI. The CDR3 has 15 amino acids. The CDR3 region is CASSVRDIGNTEAFF. The CDR3 coding sequence is TGTGCCAGCTCAGTAAGGGACATCGGGAACACTGAAGCTTTCTTT.

The chain is built from TRBV18 and TRBJ2-7; 10 nucleotides align to TRBD1. The CDR3 is made up of 16 amino acids. The V gene's germline CDR1 is KGHSH and CDR2 LQKENI. The trim removed 1 base at V and 5 bases at J, leaving 8 bases unmatched. The CDR3 nucleotides are TGTGCCAGCTCACCACGAGGGACAGGGGTTAACAACGAGCAGTACTTC. This gives the protein CASSPRGTGVNNEQYF.

This chain joins TRBV7-2 and TRBJ2-1; 8 nucleotides line up with TRBD2. Germline-derived CDR1 and CDR2 are SGHTA and FQGNSA. The CDR3 contains 16 residues. V was clipped by 5 bases and J by 4 bases; unmatched bases: 10. CDR3 bases: TGTGCCAGCAGCCATCATCGGGGGGGGGTATACAATGAGCAGTTCTTC. It codes for CASSHHRGGVYNEQFF. Full variable domain (rest looked up from reference TRBV7-2 and TRBJ2-1): GAGVSQSPSNKVTEKGKDVELRCDPISGHTALYWYRQSLGQGLEFLIYFQGNSAPDKSGLPSDRFSAERTGGSVSTLTIQRTQQEDSAVYLCASSHHRGGVYNEQFFGPGTRLTVL.

The genes are TRBV29-1 and TRBJ1-1, with 7 bases matching TRBD1. Trimming took 4 bases from V and 4 from J; bases not matched to a gene: 3. Germline loops: CDR1 SQVTM, CDR2 ANQGSEA. This CDR3 comprises 12 residues. The CDR3 sequence is CSVAQGPTEAFF. CDR3 in DNA: TGCAGCGTTGCACAGGGGCCCACTGAAGCTTTCTTT.

This chain uses TRBV2 with TRBJ1-2; D is unclear. The V end lost 4 bases, the J end lost 0 bases, and 18 bases lay between the germline ends. This CDR3 spans 17 amino acids. The germline V gene has CDR1 SNHLY and CDR2 FYNNEI. CDR3 region: CASSVFGSLVSNYGYTF. The CDR3 DNA reads TGTGCCAGCAGTGTCTTTGGGAGTCTCGTATCTAACTATGGCTACACCTTC. Using reference TRBV2 and TRBJ1-2 for the parts outside the CDR3, the full variable domain is EPEVTQTPSHQVTQMGQEVILRCVPISNHLYFYWYRQILGQKVEFLVSFYNNEISEKSEIFDDQFSVERPDGSNFTLKIRSTKLEDSAMYFCASSVFGSLVSNYGYTFGSGTRLTVV.

J is TRBJ2-7 and V is TRBV6-1; 7 bases are shared with TRBD2. The CDR3 loop spans 13 amino acids. Germline assignment: CDR1 MNHNS and CDR2 SASEGT. V dropped 8 bases and J dropped 5; count of bases not matched to a gene: 9. CDR3 amino acids: CASVVGGVNEQYF. In DNA, the CDR3 is TGTGCCAGCGTTGTGGGAGGGGTAAACGAGCAGTACTTC.

The V gene is TRBV11-2, the J gene TRBJ1-1; D not resolved. CDR1 and CDR2 (germline): SGHAT, FQNNGV. Between the trimmed V and J ends, which lost 1 base and 7 bases, there was a span of 4 bases. The CDR3 length is 11 residues. The CDR3 here is CASSLALEAFF. The CDR3, as DNA: TGTGCCAGCAGCTTAGCCCTTGAAGCTTTCTTT.

The chain links TRBV28 to TRBJ1-1; TRBD1 agrees at 8 bases. Losses at the gene ends were 2 bases for V and 5 bases for J; bases not matched to a gene: 13. CDR1 and CDR2 from the germline V gene are MDHEN and SYDVKM. This CDR3 comprises 17 residues. CDR3 sequence (DNA): TGTGCCAGCAGTTTACGCAGTACAGGGGGATTTATTACTGAAGCTTTCTTT. As protein: CASSLRSTGGFITEAFF.

The CDR3 reads CSAQNYGYTF. The CDR3 DNA sequence: TGCAGTGCCCAAAACTATGGCTACACCTTC. The V and J genes are TRBV20-1 and TRBJ1-2; D ambiguous. The V and J ends lost 6 bases and 2 bases respectively, with 4 bases between them. Germline CDR1 reads DFQATT; CDR2 reads SNEGSKA (reference sequence). The CDR3 totals 10 residues.

The V call is TRBV12-2, the J call TRBJ1-5. TRBV12-2 is tagged as a pseudogene. This CDR3 has 15 residues. CDR3 sequence (DNA): TGTGCAAGTCGCTTATTAGCGCCAGAGGCTCAGCCCCAGCATTTT. As protein: CASRLLAPEAQPQHF.

The chain is built from TRBV28 and TRBJ2-5; tentative D call: TRBD1 (5 bases). The V end lost 3 bases, the J end lost 0 bases, and 8 bases lay between the germline ends. Germline V gene lookup returns CDR1 MDHEN and CDR2 SYDVKM. The CDR3 is made up of 14 amino acids. The CDR3 is CASSLGRYQETQYF. CDR3 in DNA: TGTGCCAGCAGTTTGGGGCGGTACCAAGAGACCCAGTACTTC.